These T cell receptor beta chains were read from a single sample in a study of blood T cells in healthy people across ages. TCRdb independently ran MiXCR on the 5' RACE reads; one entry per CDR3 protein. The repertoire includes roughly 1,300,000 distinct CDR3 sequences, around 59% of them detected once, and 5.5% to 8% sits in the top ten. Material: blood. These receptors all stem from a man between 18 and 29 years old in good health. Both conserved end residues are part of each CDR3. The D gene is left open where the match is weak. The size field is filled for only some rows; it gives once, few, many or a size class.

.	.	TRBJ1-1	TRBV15	CATSASGPTEAFF	TGTGCCACCAGCGCTTCAGGCCCCACAGAAGCTTTCTTT
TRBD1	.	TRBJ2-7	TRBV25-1	CASSDSIRTGRNTYEQYF	TGTGCCAGCAGTGATTCAATTAGGACAGGCCGCAACACCTACGAGCAGTACTTC
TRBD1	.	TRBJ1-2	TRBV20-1	CSARDTGGYGYTF	TGCAGTGCTAGGGATACAGGGGGCTATGGCTACACCTTC
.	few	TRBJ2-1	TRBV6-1	CASSEQSGGANEQFF	TGTGCCAGCAGTGAGCAGTCGGGTGGGGCCAATGAGCAGTTCTTC
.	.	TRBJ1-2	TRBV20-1	CSARLRQAIYGYTF	TGCAGTGCTAGACTTCGACAGGCGATCTACGGCTACACCTTC
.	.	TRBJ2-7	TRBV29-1	CSAEARETTTSEQYF	TGCAGCGCTGAAGCTCGGGAAACCACAACCAGCGAGCAGTACTTC
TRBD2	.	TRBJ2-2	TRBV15	CATSREAGLAAATGELFF	TGTGCCACCAGCAGAGAGGCGGGACTAGCGGCGGCCACCGGGGAGCTGTTTTTT
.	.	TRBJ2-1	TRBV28	CASSLQGRGPYNEQFF	TGTGCCAGCAGTTTACAGGGCCGAGGCCCGTACAATGAGCAGTTCTTC
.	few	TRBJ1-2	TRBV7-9	CASSPPGPLDGYTF	TGTGCCAGCAGCCCCCCGGGCCCCCTGGACGGCTACACCTTC
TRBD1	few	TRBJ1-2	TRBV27	CASSSGQPYGYTF	TGTGCCAGCAGTTCGGGACAGCCCTATGGCTACACCTTC
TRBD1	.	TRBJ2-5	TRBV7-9	CASSPIRQGRETQYF	TGTGCCAGCAGCCCGATCCGACAGGGAAGGGAGACCCAGTACTTC
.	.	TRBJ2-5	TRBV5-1	CASSLDQQETQYF	TGCGCCAGCAGCTTGGACCAACAAGAGACCCAGTACTTC
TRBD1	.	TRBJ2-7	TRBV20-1	CSARVGTGDEQYF	TGCAGTGCTAGAGTAGGGACAGGGGACGAGCAGTACTTC
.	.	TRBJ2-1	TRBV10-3	CAISVQSSYNEQFF	TGTGCCATCAGTGTCCAGAGCTCCTACAATGAGCAGTTCTTC
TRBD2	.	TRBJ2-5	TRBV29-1	CSAGGLAVQETQYF	TGCAGCGCTGGAGGACTAGCGGTACAAGAGACCCAGTACTTC
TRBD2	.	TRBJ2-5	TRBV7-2	CASSPVGSGGQETQYF	TGTGCCAGCAGTCCAGTGGGGAGCGGGGGGCAAGAGACCCAGTACTTC
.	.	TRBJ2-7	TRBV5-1	CASRTDYASYEQYF	TGCGCCAGCAGAACCGACTACGCCTCCTACGAGCAGTACTTC
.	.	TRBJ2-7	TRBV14	CASSPSGIWSYEQYF	TGTGCCAGCAGCCCGTCAGGGATATGGTCCTACGAGCAGTACTTC
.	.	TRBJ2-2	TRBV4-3	CASSQDGGMIGELFF	TGCGCCAGCAGCCAAGATGGTGGAATGATCGGGGAGCTGTTTTTT
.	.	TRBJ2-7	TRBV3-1	CASSQDKVRGLGNNEQYF	TGTGCCAGCAGCCAAGATAAGGTTCGGGGACTCGGAAACAATGAGCAGTACTTC
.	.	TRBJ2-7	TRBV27	CASRRLSASLYEQYF	TGTGCCAGCAGGCGACTTAGCGCAAGCCTCTACGAGCAGTACTTC
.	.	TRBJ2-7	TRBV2	CASSSSDINPYEQYF	TGTGCCAGCAGTTCCTCCGACATTAACCCCTACGAGCAGTACTTC
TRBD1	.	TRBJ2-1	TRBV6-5	CASSGGGTGDNEQFF	TGTGCCAGCAGCGGGGGCGGGACAGGGGACAATGAGCAGTTCTTC
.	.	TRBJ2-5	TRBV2	CASSPPRGSETQYF	TGTGCCAGCAGCCCCCCTAGGGGTTCAGAGACCCAGTACTTC
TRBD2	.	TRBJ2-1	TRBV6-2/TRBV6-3	CASLAGGEDEQFF	TGTGCCAGCTTAGCGGGAGGGGAGGATGAGCAGTTCTTC
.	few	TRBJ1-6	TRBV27	CASSLMGRYNSPLHF	TGTGCCAGCAGTTTAATGGGACGTTATAATTCACCCCTCCACTTT
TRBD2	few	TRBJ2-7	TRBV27	CASSVTAGYEQYF	TGTGCCAGCAGTGTTACAGCGGGATACGAGCAGTACTTC
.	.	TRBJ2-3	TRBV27	CASSLWAGSTTDTQYF	TGTGCCAGCAGTTTATGGGCGGGAAGTACCACAGATACGCAGTATTTT
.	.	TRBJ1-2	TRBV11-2	CATQGQGRYTF	TGTGCCACCCAAGGGCAGGGGAGATACACCTTC
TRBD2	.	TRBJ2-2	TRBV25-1	CASSLLARVTGELFF	TGTGCCAGCAGTTTACTAGCGAGAGTAACCGGGGAGCTGTTTTTT
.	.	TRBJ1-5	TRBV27	CASSSGTMNNQPQHF	TGTGCCAGCAGTTCCGGGACAATGAACAATCAGCCCCAGCATTTT